Reported below is one T cell receptor (beta chain). Profiled with immunoSEQ multiplex PCR; TCRdb holds only in-frame clones, not every one. The data show almost 500,000 clones, about 85% seen once. The source of the sample is a study of blood T cell repertoires in COVID-19. Study in general: Sources were T cells, B-cell-depleted T cells, or PBMCs; the material itself was cDNA or gDNA.

There are 14 residues in the CDR3. Per the germline V gene, CDR1 is SNHLY and CDR2 is FYNNEI. Deletions cut 9 bases from V and 4 bases from J, with 15 bases between. Assignments of participants to cohorts depended upon their own reported clinical history. Donors of Cohort 3 who recovered were those that had two negative PCRs, clearance, or symptom resolution. The specimen sequenced was PBMCs or T cells enriched from blood (not recorded which). The clonotype comes from a woman aged 55-75 years who had recovered from COVID-19. The J gene is TRBJ2-2, the V gene TRBV2; possible D gene TRBD1, 5 bases. This CDR3 reads CASLLVTGTGELFF. The CDR3 DNA is TGTGCCAGTCTCTTAGTAACAGGCACCGGGGAGCTGTTTTTT.